Following are 30 T cell receptor beta chains from one sample sequenced in a study of CD8 T cells in Susac syndrome (dated by TCRdb to about 2019). The library was obtained by the immunoSEQ multiplex PCR assay. RNA was extracted with the RNeasy kit and roughly 0.45 to 1 ug was reverse transcribed using random hexamers. Using fastp at Q25 and MiXCR, TCRdb reprocessed the public reads and kept productive beta chains. Identical CDR3 proteins give one entry, which carries the most common genes and DNA. Counted in this sample were 250,000 to 300,000 distinct CDR3 sequences; about nine tenths of them appeared once. About 0.17% of the sample belongs to the ten largest clones. The sequenced sample was CD8+ T cells from PBMCs. The receptors here all came from a human donor with multiple sclerosis.

V is TRBV5-1 and J is TRBJ1-2; no clear D. This CDR3 is built from 16 residues. V was pared by 4 bases and J by 4 bases, with 20 bases between. Germline-derived CDR1 and CDR2 are SGHRS and YFSETQ. The CDR3 loop is CASSGPALGDIYGYTF. The CDR3 DNA is TGCGCCAGCAGCGGCCCGGCCCTTGGGGATATCTATGGCTACACCTTC.

V usage is TRBV29-1 and J usage is TRBJ2-1, with 8 bases fitting TRBD2. The CDR3 length is 11 residues. Trimming removed 3 bases from V and 10 bases from J; junction bases left unmatched: 2. CDR1 and CDR2 from the germline V gene are SQVTM and ANQGSEA. The CDR3 DNA reads as TGCAGCGTTGACTTAGCGGGGGAGCAGTTCTTC. It codes for CSVDLAGEQFF.

The chain joins TRBV7-3 to TRBJ2-7; 10 bases line up with TRBD2. The CDR3 covers 15 residues. CDR1 and CDR2 from the germline V gene are SGHTA and FQGTGA. The junction had 6 bases not matched to a gene; V was cut back by 5 bases and J by 2 bases. The CDR3 loop is CASSPLAGDPYEQYF. The CDR3 DNA reads TGTGCCAGCAGCCCCCTAGCGGGGGATCCCTACGAGCAGTACTTC.

This clonotype was detected once. The chain carries TRBV7-6 and TRBJ2-7, with a tentative D call TRBD2 (6 bases). V shed 4 bases and J shed 7 bases, with 20 bases lying between them. The CDR3 extends over 15 amino acids. Germline values: CDR1 SGHVS, CDR2 FNYEAQ. This CDR3 reads CASSSEGGSGSEQYF. CDR3 bases: TGTGCCAGCAGCTCTGAGGGAGGATCGGGATCGGAGCAGTACTTC.

The rearrangement joins TRBV27 to TRBJ2-7; a possible D gene is TRBD2 (6 bases). The CDR3 totals 13 residues. Germline loops: CDR1 MNHEY, CDR2 SMNVEV (reference sequence). V dropped 5 bases and J dropped 6 bases, with 14 bases sitting between them. CDR3 coding DNA: TGTGCCAGCAGTAGGGGACTTGCGGGCGAGCAGTACTTC. It is translated as CASSRGLAGEQYF.

This chain uses TRBV19 with TRBJ1-2; 9 bases line up with TRBD1. CDR1 is LNHDA and CDR2 is SQIVND in the germline V gene (reference sequence). The CDR3 sequence is 15 residues long. V shed 5 bases and J 4 bases; nucleotides not matched to a gene: 8. CDR3 protein: CASSPGTGSGYGYTF. In DNA form, the CDR3 reads TGTGCCAGTAGTCCCGGGACAGGGAGCGGCTATGGCTACACCTTC. Full variable domain (rest looked up from reference TRBV19 and TRBJ1-2): DGGITQSPKYLFRKEGQNVTLSCEQNLNHDAMYWYRQDPGQGLRLIYYSQIVNDFQKGDIAEGYSVSREKKESFPLTVTSAQKNPTAFYLCASSPGTGSGYGYTFGSGTRLTVV.

The chain links TRBV21-1 to TRBJ2-3; the table's D gene call, TRBD1, was not cross checked with the DNA. TRBV21-1 is assigned pseudogene status. This CDR3 contains 17 residues. Here the CDR3 DNA reads TGTGCCAGCAGCAACCCCAAAGGGGGTACTAGCACAGATACGCAGTATTTT. Protein sequence: CASSNPKGGTSTDTQYF.

DNA for the CDR3: TGCAGCGTTTACACTTCGCGGGGGCGCGGCCATGAGCAGTTCTTC. Translated, it gives CSVYTSRGRGHEQFF. The genes are TRBV29-1 and TRBJ2-1, with D possibly being TRBD2 (7 bases). V lost 5 bases and J lost 8, with 22 bases in between. The CDR3 is 15 residues long. Looked up from germline, CDR1 is SQVTM and CDR2 is ANQGSEA.

This clonotype was counted a few times. This chain connects TRBV28 to TRBJ2-1, with TRBD1 as a possible D gene (5 bases). CDR3 length: 12 residues. The germline V and J ends were trimmed by 5 bases and 7 bases, with 9 bases remaining between them. Per germline, CDR1 MDHEN and CDR2 SYDVKM. The CDR3 coding sequence is TGTGCCAGCAGTCCCCAGGGTAATGAGCAGTTCTTC. It is translated as CASSPQGNEQFF.

V and J are TRBV2 and TRBJ2-7, with 7 nucleotides matching TRBD2. V was pared by 0 bases and J by 3 bases, with 5 bases of the junction left unmatched. There are 15 residues in the CDR3. CDR1 is SNHLY and CDR2 is FYNNEI in the germline V gene. The CDR3 DNA reads TGTGCCAGCAGTGAAGCGGGAGGGAGTTTCTACGAGCAGTACTTC. Protein: CASSEAGGSFYEQYF.

The V gene is TRBV30, the J gene TRBJ2-1, with TRBD2 identical over 9 bases. CDR1 and CDR2 (germline): GTSNPN, SVGIG (reference sequence). The CDR3 runs to 16 residues. V was pared by 0 bases and J by 8 bases, with 11 bases of the junction left unmatched. CDR3 sequence: CAWSVHGYGLAHEQFF. The CDR3 DNA sequence: TGTGCCTGGAGTGTACACGGGTATGGACTAGCGCATGAGCAGTTCTTC.

This chain links TRBV2 with TRBJ2-1; D gene uncertain. Trimming took off 8 bases at V and 8 bases at J, with 7 bases between the two ends. This CDR3 is 10 amino acids long. Germline CDR1 reads SNHLY; CDR2 reads FYNNEI. The CDR3 nucleotides read TGTGCCAGCCTTCTCCATGAGCAGTTCTTC. Translating gives CASLLHEQFF.

The V call is TRBV2, the J call TRBJ1-1; D remains ambiguous. The V and J ends lost 4 bases and 2 bases respectively, with 8 bases between them. The CDR3 spans 13 residues. From germline, CDR1 is SNHLY and CDR2 FYNNEI. CDR3 loop: CASSVRANTEAFF. The CDR3 DNA sequence: TGTGCCAGCAGTGTTAGGGCCAACACTGAAGCTTTCTTT.

The chain employs TRBV21-1 and TRBJ1-1; TRBD1, the table's D call, was not compared with the DNA. TRBV21-1 is reported as a pseudogene. The CDR3 runs to 14 residues. CDR3 in DNA: TGTGCCAGCAGCAAAGGCCGTCTGGGGGGCTGCGCTTTCTTT. This sequence encodes CASSKGRLGGCAFF.

This chain joins TRBV15 and TRBJ2-7; the D gene is possibly TRBD2 (5 bases). Germline loops: CDR1 LNHNV, CDR2 YYDKDF (reference sequence). This CDR3 has 13 amino acids. V was cut by 5 bases and J by 4 bases, with 12 bases left in between. CDR3 sequence reads: CATSLMREYEQYF. CDR3 DNA sequence: TGTGCCACCAGCCTCATGAGGGAGTACGAGCAGTACTTC.

The V call is TRBV9, the J call TRBJ2-7; TRBD2 matches 8 bases. The CDR3 has 14 residues. V shed 4 bases, J shed 6 bases, and the junction held 9 bases outside the gene matches. Germline V gene lookup returns CDR1 SGDLS and CDR2 YYNGEE. The DNA for the CDR3 is TGTGCCAGCAGCATCGGGACTAGTGTCCGCGAGCAGTACTTC. It is translated as CASSIGTSVREQYF.

The chain has TRBV20-1 and TRBJ2-1; maybe TRBD2 (6 bases). Per germline, CDR1 DFQATT and CDR2 SNEGSKA (reference sequence). This CDR3 region has 15 residues. The ends were cut back, 3 bases at V and 0 bases at J, with 12 bases in the middle. Here the CDR3 reads CSASPPSDSYNEQFF. The CDR3 nucleotides read TGCAGTGCTAGCCCCCCTAGCGACTCCTACAATGAGCAGTTCTTC.

The V and J genes are TRBV6-6 and TRBJ2-7, with TRBD1 matching over 7 bases. With 4 bases clipped from V and 0 bases from J, the junction kept 9 bases outside the gene matches. Germline values: CDR1 MNHNY, CDR2 SVGAGI (reference sequence). This CDR3 comprises 16 residues. The CDR3 DNA reads as TGTGCCAGCAGTTCTAAAGGGGGCTCGAGCTCCTACGAGCAGTACTTC. It is translated as CASSSKGGSSSYEQYF.

The rearrangement joins TRBV13 to TRBJ2-1; 7 bases line up with TRBD2. The CDR3 is 13 amino acids. Germline V gene data show CDR1 as PRHDT and CDR2 as FYEKMQ (reference sequence). Trimming at V came to 4 bases and at J to 4 bases, leaving 1 base not matched to a gene. The CDR3 protein is CASSSGGYNEQFF. CDR3 nucleotides: TGTGCCAGCAGCTCGGGGGGATACAATGAGCAGTTCTTC.

This clonotype was counted a few times. The chain's CDR3 is CASSWAGMNTEAFF. In DNA, the CDR3 is TGTGCCAGCAGTTGGGCAGGGATGAACACTGAAGCTTTCTTT. V and J are TRBV28 and TRBJ1-1; maybe TRBD1 (5 bases). This CDR3 spans 14 amino acids. Germline V gene sequence: CDR1 MDHEN, CDR2 SYDVKM. V dropped 4 bases and J dropped 0 bases, with 9 bases sitting between them.

This sequence joins TRBV15 and TRBJ2-2, with D maybe TRBD2 (6 bases). The CDR3 runs to 14 residues. Trimming stripped 8 bases from V and 1 base from J, with 11 bases between. Germline V CDR1 and CDR2: LNHNV, YYDKDF (reference sequence). CDR3 coding DNA: TGTGCCACCGGGGGGATTGAGAACACCGGGGAGCTGTTTTTT. It codes for CATGGIENTGELFF.

This chain links TRBV28 with TRBJ1-3; TRBD1 is a possible D gene (5 bases). The CDR3 is made up of 16 amino acids. V lost 6 bases and J 0 bases, leaving 15 bases between the germline ends. Germline V gene data show CDR1 as MDHEN and CDR2 as SYDVKM. CDR3 protein: CASRGPQEYSGNTIYF. CDR3 bases: TGTGCCAGCAGGGGACCTCAGGAATACTCTGGAAACACCATATATTTT.

The chain is built from TRBV20-1 and TRBJ2-1; no firm D call. This CDR3 spans 14 amino acids. Germline values: CDR1 DFQATT, CDR2 SNEGSKA (reference sequence). Trimming cost V 0 bases and J 8 bases, with 14 bases left between them. The CDR3 coding sequence is TGCAGTGCTAGAGATCGTACCAACTTCGATGAGCAGTTCTTC. As protein: CSARDRTNFDEQFF.

This clonotype has more than one count but fewer than ten. This sequence joins TRBV4-1 and TRBJ2-1, with D hard to call. Germline assignment: CDR1 MGHRA and CDR2 YSYEKL. There are 15 residues in the CDR3. Trimming cost V 0 bases and J 6 bases, with 12 bases left between them. CDR3 bases: TGCGCCAGCAGCCAAGAGGGTCCTACCTTCAATGAGCAGTTCTTC. It codes for CASSQEGPTFNEQFF.

The chain recombines TRBV5-6 with TRBJ2-7, with D unresolved. CDR1 SGHDT and CDR2 YYEEEE come from the germline V gene. Trimming shortened V by 0 bases and J by 3 bases, and 7 bases separated the two germline ends. The CDR3 length is 13 residues. DNA of the CDR3: TGTGCCAGCAGCTTGGATCCATTCTACGAGCAGTACTTC. Protein product: CASSLDPFYEQYF.

The CDR3 sequence is CASEGAGANVLTF. The CDR3 nucleotides are TGCGCCAGCGAGGGAGCTGGGGCCAACGTCCTGACTTTC. The chain carries TRBV5-1 and TRBJ2-6; maybe TRBD2 (5 bases). CDR1 SGHRS and CDR2 YFSETQ come from the germline V gene. CDR3 length equals 13 residues. V lost 7 bases and J 2 bases, leaving 7 bases between the germline ends.

The CDR3 here is CASSSPRQGWAYTQYF. The DNA for the CDR3 is TGTGCCAGCAGTTCCCCGAGACAGGGTTGGGCCTATACGCAGTATTTT. This chain joins TRBV28 and TRBJ2-3, with TRBD1 matching 7 bases. J was trimmed by 7 bases and V by 4 bases; bases with no gene match: 14. The CDR3 contains 16 residues. Germline CDR1 and CDR2: MDHEN and SYDVKM.

The chain has TRBV9 and TRBJ2-1; D could derive from TRBD1 or TRBD2 (5 bases each). This CDR3 spans 16 amino acids. The germline gives CDR1 SGDLS, CDR2 YYNGEE. Trimming cost V 2 bases and J 7 bases, with 19 bases left between them. CDR3 sequence (DNA): TGTGCCAGCAGCGTCGACTCGGGGATGAGGGGAAATGAGCAGTTCTTC. Translation gives CASSVDSGMRGNEQFF.

The chain links TRBV7-2 to TRBJ2-5; 8 bases fit TRBD2. The CDR3 contains 14 residues. Germline CDR1 reads SGHTA; CDR2 reads FQGNSA. The CDR3 spells CAITPGGRFETQYF. The DNA of the CDR3 is TGTGCTATCACGCCGGGGGGGAGGTTCGAGACCCAGTACTTC.

CDR3: CASSDGGQGTGELFF. The CDR3 DNA reads as TGTGCCAGCAGTGACGGCGGGCAGGGGACCGGGGAGCTGTTTTTT. The rearrangement joins TRBV25-1 to TRBJ2-2; D perhaps matches TRBD1 (6 bases). Germline CDR1 is MGHDK and CDR2 is SYGVNS. The CDR3 is made up of 15 amino acids. V lost 3 bases and J lost 5, with 13 bases in between.